One and the same sample provided the 27 T cell receptor beta chains below, sequenced in a study of T cells after yellow fever vaccination. From the 5' RACE reads, TCRdb called clonotypes with MiXCR, one entry per CDR3 protein. The table includes more than 95,000 distinct CDR3 sequences, approximately 8.4% detected once. The sample was CD8+ T cells sorted from PBMCs, taken on the day of the yellow fever booster vaccination. These receptors were taken from a man between 18 and 35 years old who received the YFV17D yellow fever vaccine.

A few counts support this clonotype. V and J are TRBV12-3 or TRBV12-4 and TRBJ2-3; 10 bases map to TRBD1. With 6 bases clipped from V and 4 bases from J, the junction kept 10 bases outside the gene matches. The CDR3 extends over 16 amino acids. CDR3 region: CASRTGTGVLADTQYF. The CDR3 DNA reads TGTGCCAGCAGAACCGGGACAGGGGTTTTGGCAGATACGCAGTATTTT.

The genes are TRBV4-1 and TRBJ1-5; the match to TRBD1 covers 10 bases. After removal of 4 bases from V and 5 bases from J, the junction contained 11 bases not matched to a gene. Germline CDR1 is MGHRA and CDR2 is YSYEKL. The CDR3 has 17 amino acids. The CDR3 protein is CASSPTPPTGGHQPQHF. For the CDR3, the DNA is TGCGCCAGCAGCCCCACCCCTCCGACAGGGGGCCATCAGCCCCAGCATTTT.

Only a few counts were recorded for this clonotype. This chain joins TRBV28 and TRBJ1-6; D remains unclear. Germline CDR1 is MDHEN and CDR2 is SYDVKM. The length of the CDR3 is 14 residues. V was clipped by 3 bases and J by 4 bases, with 7 bases between them. CDR3 sequence reads: CASSLRGYNSPLHF. Here the CDR3 DNA reads TGTGCCAGCAGTTTGCGGGGTTATAATTCACCCCTCCACTTT. The full variable domain, completed using reference TRBV28 and TRBJ1-6, is DVKVTQSSRYLVKRTGEKVFLECVQDMDHENMFWYRQDPGLGLRLIYFSYDVKMKEKGDIPEGYSVSREKKERFSLILESASTNQTSMYLCASSLRGYNSPLHFGNGTRLTVT.

The chain joins TRBV19 to TRBJ2-3; 8 bases are shared with TRBD2. Trimming took 1 base from V and 4 from J; bases not matched to a gene: 4. CDR1 is LNHDA and CDR2 is SQIVND in the germline V gene (reference sequence). The CDR3 sequence is 15 residues long. CDR3 region: CASSIVGLVSDTQYF. CDR3 in DNA: TGTGCCAGTAGTATAGTGGGACTAGTCTCAGATACGCAGTATTTT.

As to this clonotype: A read error may account for a junction end that differs from germline. The chain recombines TRBV6-5 with TRBJ2-1; D gene ambiguous. The length of the CDR3 is 10 residues. Per the germline V gene, CDR1 is MNHEY and CDR2 is SVGAGI. The chain's CDR3 is CATSQGEQFF. The CDR3 DNA sequence: TGTGCCACCAGTCAAGGTGAGCAGTTCTTC.

This clonotype was counted between two and nine times. The gene calls are TRBV29-1 and TRBJ2-1, with D perhaps being TRBD1 or TRBD2 (8 bases each). The germline V gene encodes CDR1 SQVTM and CDR2 ANQGSEA. V dropped 3 bases and J dropped 5 bases, with 17 bases sitting between them. The CDR3 sequence is 15 residues long. Written as DNA, the CDR3 is TGCAGCGTTGACGGGGGGGACAGGAGGGACAATGAGCAGTTCTTC. It codes for CSVDGGDRRDNEQFF.

This clonotype has only a few counts. The chain employs TRBV10-1 and TRBJ2-7; 10 bases fit TRBD2. CDR1 is WNHNN and CDR2 is SYGVQD in the germline V gene (reference sequence). The CDR3 loop spans 18 amino acids. The trim removed 9 bases at V and 0 bases at J, leaving 17 bases unmatched. CDR3 sequence: CARDLSGGNTLSSYEQYV. The CDR3 DNA reads TGCGCCAGGGACCTTAGCGGGGGGAATACCCTCAGCTCCTACGAGCAGTACGTC.

This clonotype was found a few times. CDR3 nucleotides: TGTGCCAGCAGTTTAGGAACAGGATGGGGGGAGCTGTTTTTT. Translated, it gives CASSLGTGWGELFF. The J gene is TRBJ2-2, the V gene TRBV27; possibly TRBD1 for D (5 bases). V lost 2 bases and J 8 bases, leaving 12 bases between the germline ends. Looked up from germline, CDR1 is MNHEY and CDR2 is SMNVEV (reference sequence). The CDR3 extends over 14 amino acids.

This clonotype was seen many times. This chain connects TRBV4-1 to TRBJ2-7; TRBD1 matches at 8 bases. This CDR3 region has 18 residues. Unmatched junction bases numbered 19, after V lost 4 bases and J lost 5 bases. Germline V CDR1 and CDR2: MGHRA, YSYEKL. This CDR3 is CASSPGVRGQVNGDEQYF. CDR3 DNA: TGCGCCAGCAGCCCCGGAGTGAGGGGACAGGTCAACGGGGACGAGCAGTACTTC.

V is TRBV12-3 or TRBV12-4 and J is TRBJ2-2; unclear D gene. The V and J ends lost 3 bases and 2 bases respectively, with 7 bases between them. The CDR3 is made up of 14 amino acids. Here the CDR3 reads CASSFLGNTGELFF. The DNA of the CDR3 is TGTGCCAGCAGTTTCCTGGGAAACACCGGGGAGCTGTTTTTT.

V is TRBV11-1 and J is TRBJ2-3; D possibly matches TRBD1 or TRBD2 (5 bases each). Germline lookup yields CDR1 SGHAT and CDR2 FQDESV (reference sequence). This CDR3 is built from 15 residues. Trimming pared 4 bases from V and 4 bases from J, leaving 15 bases between. For the CDR3, the DNA is TGTGCCAGCAGCTACTTGAGGGGCTCGTCAGATACGCAGTATTTT. It yields the protein CASSYLRGSSDTQYF. Full variable domain (outside the CDR3, taken from reference TRBV11-1 and TRBJ2-3): EAEVAQSPRYKITEKSQAVAFWCDPISGHATLYWYRQILGQGPELLVQFQDESVVDDSQLPKDRFSAERLKGVDSTLKIQPAELGDSAMYLCASSYLRGSSDTQYFGPGTRLTVL.

This clonotype showed up just a few times. V is TRBV4-3 and J is TRBJ2-1; possibly TRBD2 for D (6 bases). This CDR3 spans 16 amino acids. Deletions cut 0 bases from V and 7 bases from J, with 16 bases between. Germline assignment: CDR1 LGHNA and CDR2 YSLEER. DNA for the CDR3: TGCGCCAGCAGCCAAGATAGCCCCGCGGGGAGGAATGAGCAGTTCTTC. Its translation is CASSQDSPAGRNEQFF.

This clonotype appeared many times. V usage is TRBV11-1 and J usage is TRBJ1-1; unclear D gene. Germline loops: CDR1 SGHAT, CDR2 FQDESV (reference sequence). The CDR3 contains 13 residues. Trimming removed 1 base at V and 4 bases at J, with 7 bases between. In nucleotides, the CDR3 is TGTGCCAGCAGCTTAGAGGGTAGCACTGAAGCTTTCTTT. It yields the protein CASSLEGSTEAFF.

A few counts support this clonotype. The rearrangement links TRBV6-1 to TRBJ1-2; D might be TRBD1 (6 bases). Germline V CDR1 and CDR2: MNHNS, SASEGT. The ends were cut back, 0 bases at V and 5 bases at J, with 19 bases in the middle. The CDR3 is 17 residues long. DNA for the CDR3: TGTGCCAGCAGTGAAGCGGGACTACAGGGCGTACCTTATGGCTACACCTTC. It is translated as CASSEAGLQGVPYGYTF.

This clonotype turned up a few times. The chain has TRBV7-9 and TRBJ2-1; no clear D. Trimming took off 5 bases at V and 2 bases at J, with 19 bases between the two ends. CDR1 is SEHNR, CDR2 FQNEAQ, per germline (reference sequence). This CDR3 has 17 amino acids. The CDR3 loop reads CASSPRPDGAPYNEQFF. CDR3 nucleotide sequence: TGTGCCAGCAGCCCACGCCCCGACGGTGCCCCCTACAATGAGCAGTTCTTC.

This clonotype showed up just a few times. The chain has TRBV5-1 and TRBJ2-3; a possible D gene is TRBD1 (5 bases). This CDR3 is 15 amino acids long. V was clipped by 0 bases and J by 2 bases, with 10 bases between them. Germline V lookup: CDR1 SGHRS, CDR2 YFSETQ. Here the CDR3 reads CASSLEGVDTDTQYF. The CDR3 DNA follows: TGCGCCAGCAGCTTGGAAGGGGTTGACACAGATACGCAGTATTTT.

V and J are TRBV7-9 and TRBJ2-7, with TRBD1 matching over 9 bases. With 4 bases clipped from V and 0 bases from J, the junction kept 7 bases outside the gene matches. The CDR3 totals 16 residues. Germline V CDR1 and CDR2: SEHNR, FQNEAQ (reference sequence). CDR3 loop: CASSSTRTGVSYEQYF. CDR3 in DNA: TGTGCCAGCAGCTCCACCAGGACAGGGGTCTCCTACGAGCAGTACTTC.

This clonotype was found a few times. The chain combines TRBV11-2 with TRBJ1-1, with unresolved D. The V gene lost 10 bases and the J gene lost 1 base, with 10 bases spanning the gap. The CDR3 totals 12 residues. Looked up from germline, CDR1 is SGHAT and CDR2 is FQNNGV. In DNA, the CDR3 is TGTGCCACCCAGCGGGAGAACACTGAAGCTTTCTTT. This codes for CATQRENTEAFF.

This clonotype was seen a handful of times. This sequence joins TRBV5-1 and TRBJ2-5; no clear D. CDR3 length: 14 amino acids. Germline loops: CDR1 SGHRS, CDR2 YFSETQ. V was cut by 2 bases and J by 3 bases, with 11 bases left in between. The CDR3 region has the DNA TGCGCCAGCAGCTTTACAGTAGTCAAAGAGACCCAGTACTTC. It translates to CASSFTVVKETQYF.

This clonotype was seen a handful of times. The chain uses TRBV4-2 and TRBJ2-3; TRBD1 matches at 9 bases. V dropped 1 base and J dropped 8; count of bases not matched to a gene: 10. CDR1 is LGHNA, CDR2 YNFKEQ, per germline. The length of the CDR3 is 16 residues. CDR3: CASSQGSLQGASTQYF. The DNA of the CDR3 is TGTGCCAGCAGCCAAGGTTCCCTACAGGGGGCGAGTACGCAGTATTTT.

This clonotype was counted only a few times. The gene calls are TRBV28 and TRBJ2-2; no clear D. This CDR3 region has 11 residues. Germline V gene lookup returns CDR1 MDHEN and CDR2 SYDVKM. Trimming removed 3 bases at V and 10 bases at J, with 6 bases between. In DNA, the CDR3 is TGTGCCAGCAGTTTTTATGAGGAGCTGTTTTTT. Translation: CASSFYEELFF.

The chain is built from TRBV7-9 and TRBJ1-5; D gene ambiguous. Germline values: CDR1 SEHNR, CDR2 FQNEAQ (reference sequence). Trimming left V 6 bases short and J 4 bases short, with 13 bases between. The CDR3 has 14 residues. The CDR3 region is CASSHLGRNQPQHF. For the CDR3, the DNA is TGTGCCAGCAGTCATCTCGGGCGTAATCAGCCCCAGCATTTT.

Only a few counts were recorded for this clonotype. CDR3 sequence (DNA): TGTGCCAGCAGCCAAGAACACGGATCCTACAATGAGCAGTTCTTC. Protein: CASSQEHGSYNEQFF. The chain uses TRBV3-1 and TRBJ2-1; D remains ambiguous. Trimming cost V 0 bases and J 1 base, with 7 bases left between them. CDR1 is LGHDT, CDR2 YNNKEL, per germline (reference sequence). The CDR3 totals 15 residues.

In this sample, this clonotype turned up a few times. V is TRBV7-9 and J is TRBJ2-6; possible D gene TRBD1, 6 bases. CDR1 and CDR2 (germline): SEHNR, FQNEAQ (reference sequence). Deletions cut 2 bases from V and 1 base from J, with 6 bases between. This CDR3 is built from 15 residues. The CDR3 region is CASSLTGSGANVLTF. DNA for the CDR3: TGTGCCAGCAGCTTAACAGGGTCTGGGGCCAACGTCCTGACTTTC.

The chain recombines TRBV11-2 with TRBJ2-1; D is possibly TRBD1 (6 bases). This CDR3 region has 11 residues. V was cut by 3 bases and J by 10 bases, with 7 bases left in between. Germline lookup yields CDR1 SGHAT and CDR2 FQNNGV. CDR3 sequence (DNA): TGTGCCAGCAGCTTGGGGACAGAGCAGTTCTTC. It encodes CASSLGTEQFF.

V gene TRBV5-1 combines with J gene TRBJ2-1; D call uncertain. The germline V and J ends were trimmed by 2 bases and 0 bases, with 9 bases remaining between them. The CDR3 runs 15 residues. Germline CDR1 SGHRS, CDR2 YFSETQ. The CDR3 nucleotides read TGCGCCAGCAGCTTCTTAGGAGCCTCCTACAATGAGCAGTTCTTC. It translates to CASSFLGASYNEQFF.

This clonotype was picked up many times. This rearrangement joins TRBV4-3 to TRBJ2-6, with D perhaps matching TRBD1 or TRBD2 (5 bases each). The length of the CDR3 is 18 residues. Trimming left V 0 bases short and J 0 bases short, with 12 bases between. Looked up from germline, CDR1 is LGHNA and CDR2 is YSLEER. CDR3 region: CASSQDQKGPSGANVLTF. The CDR3 DNA reads TGCGCCAGCAGCCAAGATCAGAAGGGACCCTCTGGGGCCAACGTCCTGACTTTC.